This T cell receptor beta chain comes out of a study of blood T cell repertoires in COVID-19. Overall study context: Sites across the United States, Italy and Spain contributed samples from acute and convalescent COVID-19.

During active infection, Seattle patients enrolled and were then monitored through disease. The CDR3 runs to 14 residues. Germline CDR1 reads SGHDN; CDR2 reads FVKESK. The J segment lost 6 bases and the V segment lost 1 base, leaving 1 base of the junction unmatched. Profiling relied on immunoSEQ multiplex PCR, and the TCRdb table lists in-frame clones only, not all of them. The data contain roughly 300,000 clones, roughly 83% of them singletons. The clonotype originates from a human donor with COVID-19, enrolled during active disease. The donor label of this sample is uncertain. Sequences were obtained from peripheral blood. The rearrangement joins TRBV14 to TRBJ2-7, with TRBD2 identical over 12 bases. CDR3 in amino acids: CASSQALAGGEQYF. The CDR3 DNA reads TGTGCCAGCAGCCAAGCACTAGCGGGAGGCGAGCAGTACTTC.